These 5 T cell receptor beta chains came from one sample sequenced in a study of T cell changes during pregnancy in multiple sclerosis. TCRdb keeps only in-frame clones here, not all; method: immunoSEQ multiplex PCR. This sample has tens of thousands of clones, with just over 90% found just once. Sequencing was performed on peripheral blood, taken in the second trimester of pregnancy. Receptors originate from a female donor in good health, enrolled as a control in a pregnancy study.

The chain links TRBV6-5 to TRBJ2-2; possible D gene TRBD1, 6 bases. The V gene lost 6 bases and the J gene lost 1 base, with 12 bases spanning the gap. Germline CDR1 and CDR2: MNHEY and SVGAGI. The CDR3 covers 15 residues. This CDR3 reads CASRPGQQNTGELFF. In DNA, the CDR3 is TGTGCCAGCAGGCCGGGACAACAGAACACCGGGGAGCTGTTTTTT.

CDR3 bases: TGTGCCATCAGTGAGCCCATCGACAGGGGGCCTAGGGCTGAAGCTTTCTTT. It specifies CAISEPIDRGPRAEAFF. The V gene is TRBV10-3, the J gene TRBJ1-1; 10 bases map to TRBD1. V was pared by 2 bases and J by 6 bases, with 12 bases of the junction left unmatched. CDR1 is ENHRY and CDR2 is SYGVKD in the germline V gene. The CDR3 spans 17 residues.

This clone was counted once. The chain couples TRBV15 to TRBJ2-1; 11 positions agree with TRBD2. The V gene's germline CDR1 is LNHNV and CDR2 YYDKDF (reference sequence). V was pared by 3 bases and J by 8 bases, with 12 bases of the junction left unmatched. The CDR3 is made up of 17 amino acids. The CDR3 DNA follows: TGTGCCACCAGCAGTGCCCGTAGCGGGGGGGCCTCTCATGAGCAGTTCTTC. Translation: CATSSARSGGASHEQFF.

The CDR3 here is CASSEGGFATNEKLFF. CDR3 in DNA: TGCGCCAGCAGTGAAGGGGGATTTGCAACTAATGAAAAACTGTTTTTT. The chain has TRBV10-1 and TRBJ1-4, with D perhaps matching TRBD1 (6 bases). Germline assignment: CDR1 WNHNN and CDR2 SYGVQD (reference sequence). The CDR3 has 16 amino acids. Trimming cost V 3 bases and J 0 bases, with 11 bases left between them.

J is TRBJ2-5 and V is TRBV7-9; D ambiguous. There are 12 residues in the CDR3. Germline lookup yields CDR1 SEHNR and CDR2 FQNEAQ (reference sequence). Deletions cut 8 bases from V and 1 base from J, with 8 bases between. The CDR3 DNA reads TGTGCCAGCCTTGGGCCCCAAGAGACCCAGTACTTC. It codes for CASLGPQETQYF.